The source of this TCR beta chain is a study of T cells in Graves' hyperthyroidism and ophthalmopathy. Notes on this clonotype: What it recognizes is unknown.

Stability of Graves' hyperthyroidism was defined as absent ophthalmopathy progression within 18 months. Together with thyroid ultrasound, orbital computed tomography, serum thyroxine and TRAb, clinical symptoms were used for diagnoses. The source of the PBMCs was over 8.5 ml of fresh peripheral blood. Trimming removed 5 bases from V and 5 bases from J, with 16 bases in between. This CDR3 is built from 14 residues. There were TCR beta CDR3 regions amplified from RNA transcripts. Primed by the HTBI set, a first-round RT-PCR was run on the TCR CDR3. TCRdb independently ran MiXCR on the multiplex PCR reads; one entry per CDR3 protein. The sample lists 750,000 to 900,000 distinct CDR3 sequences, 38% seen once, with about 9% in the top ten. General study findings and limits: Ophthalmopathy was separated from stable hyperthyroidism by a 13 V-J model.

The clonotype comes from a young man with Graves' hyperthyroidism. The rearrangement links TRBV12-3 or TRBV12-4 to TRBJ2-7, with D possibly TRBD1 on 7 matching bases. The sample was blood. CDR3 in amino acids: CASSLRQGGDEQYF. CDR3 coding DNA: TGTGCCAGCAGTCTACGACAGGGAGGTGACGAGCAGTACTTC.